A selection of T cell receptor beta chains follows, all from one sample in a study of chemoradiotherapy in HPV16-positive cancers. Sequenced by immunoSEQ multiplex PCR; TCRdb stores in-frame clones only, minus some. The sample lists roughly 6,700 clones, approximately 90% occurring once. Sequences were derived from tumor tissue, sampled from a patient who underwent chemoradiotherapy. All receptors derive from a human donor with HPV-associated anogenital cancer. Each CDR3 is given with its conserved first and last residue.

J gene: TRBJ2-4; V gene: TRBV5-4; CDR3 protein: CASSPGIAKNIQYF
J gene: TRBJ2-1; V gene: TRBV5-1; CDR3 protein: CASSSPLATHNEQFF
J gene: TRBJ2-3; V gene: TRBV6-4; CDR3 protein: CASSDQGQGGPDTQYF
J gene: TRBJ2-5; V gene: TRBV2; CDR3 protein: CASRRTSAQETQYF
J gene: TRBJ2-2; V gene: TRBV4-1; CDR3 protein: CASSLGTYGELFF
J gene: TRBJ2-7; V gene: TRBV5-6; CDR3 protein: CASSFRPHYEQYF
J gene: TRBJ1-1; V gene: TRBV28; CDR3 protein: CASRTGQTNTEAFF
J gene: TRBJ2-1; V gene: TRBV11-2; CDR3 protein: CASSNDRTAKEQFF
J gene: TRBJ2-5; V gene: TRBV7-7; CDR3 protein: CASSFRQGGGETQYF
J gene: TRBJ2-1; V gene: TRBV6-1; CDR3 protein: CASSERGGGTYNEQFF
J gene: TRBJ2-2; V gene: TRBV2; CDR3 protein: CASVSENTGELFF
J gene: TRBJ2-7; V gene: TRBV5-4; CDR3 protein: CASSLGGLAGFEQYF
J gene: TRBJ2-7; V gene: TRBV5-4; CDR3 protein: CASSPPDRSYEQYF
J gene: TRBJ1-2; V gene: TRBV11-3; CDR3 protein: CASSPGQTTYGYTF
J gene: TRBJ2-4; V gene: TRBV6-6; CDR3 protein: CASSYYSAGSRNIQYF
J gene: TRBJ2-2; V gene: TRBV9; CDR3 protein: CASSPWTGVNTGELFF
J gene: TRBJ1-4; V gene: TRBV10-2; CDR3 protein: CASKGTEKLFF
J gene: TRBJ2-1; V gene: TRBV25-1; CDR3 protein: CASSEKGFSHNEQFF
J gene: TRBJ2-3; V gene: TRBV13; CDR3 protein: CASSLQRDTDTQYF
J gene: TRBJ1-5; V gene: TRBV9; CDR3 protein: CASSVGNFGGPQPQHF
J gene: TRBJ1-6; V gene: TRBV7-6; CDR3 protein: CASSSDREDSPLHF
J gene: TRBJ2-6; V gene: TRBV15; CDR3 protein: CATSELGVTGANVLTF
J gene: TRBJ1-6; V gene: TRBV27; CDR3 protein: CASSLSGLRAATNSPLHF
J gene: TRBJ2-1; V gene: TRBV20-1; CDR3 protein: CSAERSYEQFF
J gene: TRBJ2-1; V gene: TRBV29-1; CDR3 protein: CSVPPGGSSYNEQFF
J gene: TRBJ1-2; V gene: TRBV30; CDR3 protein: CAFYRGRYGYTF
J gene: TRBJ1-1; V gene: TRBV6-1; CDR3 protein: CASWRAEAFF
J gene: TRBJ2-2; V gene: TRBV6-6; CDR3 protein: CASSETGGELFF
J gene: TRBJ1-6; V gene: TRBV19; CDR3 protein: CASSIDPWGVSSYNSPLHF
J gene: TRBJ2-1; V gene: TRBV2; CDR3 protein: CASRGELAGGPQQFF
J gene: TRBJ1-2; V gene: TRBV27; CDR3 protein: CASRRGGRDGHYGYTF
J gene: TRBJ2-7; V gene: TRBV6-1; CDR3 protein: CASSERQDEQYF
J gene: TRBJ1-2; V gene: TRBV30; CDR3 protein: CAWSVRDRGRSGYTF
J gene: TRBJ1-1; V gene: TRBV11-3; CDR3 protein: CASSLSEGKAFF
J gene: TRBJ2-3; V gene: TRBV10-3; CDR3 protein: CAISNGQSTDTQYF
J gene: TRBJ2-3; V gene: TRBV28; CDR3 protein: CASKNRGEGTDTQYF
J gene: TRBJ2-1; V gene: TRBV6-4; CDR3 protein: CASSVVAGPYNEQFF
J gene: TRBJ2-1; V gene: TRBV7-2; CDR3 protein: CASSSTKAAYNEQFF
J gene: TRBJ2-1; V gene: TRBV5-1; CDR3 protein: CASSREGGGNEQFF
J gene: TRBJ1-3; V gene: TRBV30; CDR3 protein: CAWTAKGAAGNTIYF
J gene: TRBJ1-2; V gene: TRBV6-5; CDR3 protein: CASRDRESFYGYTF
J gene: TRBJ2-1; V gene: TRBV4-1; CDR3 protein: CASRKIISLAGGGEQFF
J gene: TRBJ1-1; V gene: TRBV5-1; CDR3 protein: CASKNPVNTEAFF
J gene: TRBJ2-5; V gene: TRBV5-1; CDR3 protein: CASSLGFQETQYF
J gene: TRBJ2-5; V gene: TRBV27; CDR3 protein: CASGTSQQETQYF
J gene: TRBJ1-1; V gene: TRBV9; CDR3 protein: CASSVGGGTLAEAFF
J gene: TRBJ2-1; V gene: TRBV29-1; CDR3 protein: CSVKSGTGDNEQFF
J gene: TRBJ1-1; V gene: TRBV7-9; CDR3 protein: CASSRAEAFF
J gene: TRBJ1-2; V gene: TRBV28; CDR3 protein: CASSLLPGGENYGYTF
J gene: TRBJ1-2; V gene: TRBV6-5; CDR3 protein: CASSHMDSQNYGYTF
J gene: TRBJ2-1; V gene: TRBV2; CDR3 protein: CASRAQRGTYNEQFF
J gene: TRBJ2-6; V gene: TRBV6-5; CDR3 protein: CASSQPSGANVLTF